A single sample is the source of the 18 T cell receptor beta chains below, sequenced in a study of blood T cell repertoires in COVID-19. Some clones are missing from TCRdb's copy, which holds only in-frame ones; the method was immunoSEQ multiplex PCR. The repertoire has hundreds of thousands of clones, around 87% of them found once; the top ten carry about 2.1%. Input material: peripheral blood. The receptors were gathered from a woman aged 55-69 years with COVID-19, enrolled during active disease.

The chain uses TRBV5-1 and TRBJ1-6; no clear D. The V and J ends lost 4 bases and 9 bases respectively, with 20 bases between them. The CDR3 runs 16 residues. CDR1 and CDR2 from the germline V gene are SGHRS and YFSETQ. CDR3 DNA sequence: TGCGCCAGCAGCCCCAATTCTGGCCAGGCGGGTTCACCCCTCCACTTT. Its translation: CASSPNSGQAGSPLHF.

V and J are TRBV7-9 and TRBJ1-1, with D perhaps matching TRBD1 (6 bases). Germline loops: CDR1 SEHNR, CDR2 FQNEAQ (reference sequence). The ends were cut back, 6 bases at V and 7 bases at J, with 12 bases in the middle. CDR3 length equals 12 residues. The CDR3 nucleotides are TGTGCCAGCAGTCGGACAGACGTTGAAGCTTTCTTT. Protein sequence: CASSRTDVEAFF.

V is TRBV28 and J is TRBJ2-3; D possibly corresponds to TRBD2 (6 bases). Between the trimmed V and J ends, which lost 5 bases and 2 bases, there was a span of 17 bases. CDR3 length: 16 residues. Germline-derived CDR1 and CDR2 are MDHEN and SYDVKM. The CDR3: CASSLKEAGYTDTQYF. The CDR3 nucleotides are TGTGCCAGCAGTCTTAAGGAAGCGGGTTACACAGATACGCAGTATTTT.

This chain links TRBV7-8 with TRBJ2-2; D might be TRBD1 (6 bases). The V gene's germline CDR1 is SGHVS and CDR2 FQNEAQ. This CDR3 has 16 amino acids. Between the trimmed V and J ends, which lost 2 bases and 6 bases, there was a span of 16 bases. Written as DNA, the CDR3 is TGTGCCAGCAGCTTATTGGGTTTGGGGGCGGCCGGGGAGCTGTTTTTT. Amino acids: CASSLLGLGAAGELFF.

Here the CDR3 DNA reads TGTGCCAGCAGCAGGGGGCCAAGGAACACCGGGGAGCTGTTTTTT. This codes for CASSRGPRNTGELFF. This chain joins TRBV5-6 and TRBJ2-2, with 7 bases matching TRBD1. The germline V gene has CDR1 SGHDT and CDR2 YYEEEE. The CDR3 extends over 15 amino acids. With V trimmed by 4 bases and J by 1 base, 4 bases remained unmatched.

V gene TRBV6-2 or TRBV6-3 combines with J gene TRBJ1-1; 7 positions agree with TRBD1. Trimming cost V 3 bases and J 6 bases; bases outside gene matches: 7. The CDR3 loop spans 14 amino acids. Germline V gene data show CDR1 as MNHEY and CDR2 as SVGEGT. This CDR3 reads CASSYNEGAPEAFF. DNA for the CDR3: TGTGCCAGCAGTTATAACGAGGGGGCCCCTGAAGCTTTCTTT.

This chain connects TRBV7-6 to TRBJ1-2; no reliable D call. CDR1 SGHVS and CDR2 FNYEAQ come from the germline V gene. The CDR3 extends over 11 amino acids. V lost 11 bases and J lost 0, with 7 bases in between. In DNA, the CDR3 is TGTGCCGCGGCCACTAACTATGGCTACACCTTC. Translating gives CAAATNYGYTF.

This sequence joins TRBV9 and TRBJ1-2; maybe TRBD1 (6 bases). The CDR3 runs to 15 residues. The V gene's germline CDR1 is SGDLS and CDR2 YYNGEE. V lost 0 bases and J 8 bases, leaving 17 bases between the germline ends. CDR3 DNA sequence: TGTGCCAGCAGCGTAGCTGGTGGGAGGGGGACCGGCTACACCTTC. It translates to CASSVAGGRGTGYTF.

The chain uses TRBV4-1 and TRBJ2-5, with a tentative D call TRBD1 (6 bases). Trimming stripped 5 bases from V and 4 bases from J, with 20 bases between. The germline V gene has CDR1 MGHRA and CDR2 YSYEKL. The CDR3 totals 16 residues. In DNA form, the CDR3 reads TGCGCCAGCAGCTCAGAGGGCAGGGGTCGAATAGAGACCCAGTACTTC. Its protein product is CASSSEGRGRIETQYF.

This clone showed up just a few times. This chain uses TRBV3-1 (or the pseudogene TRBV3-2) with TRBJ1-1; D gene uncertain. The CDR3 runs 12 residues. Trimming took 7 bases from V and 3 from J, leaving 9 bases between them. Germline V gene data show CDR1 as LGHDT and CDR2 as YNNKEL (reference sequence). DNA of the CDR3: TGTGCCAGCACGGGGTGGGACACTGAAGCTTTCTTT. Translation: CASTGWDTEAFF.

This chain uses TRBV5-1 with TRBJ2-2; TRBD2 matches at 8 bases. The trim removed 0 bases at V and 10 bases at J, leaving 11 bases unmatched. Germline CDR1 SGHRS, CDR2 YFSETQ. The length of the CDR3 is 16 residues. The CDR3 here is CASSLEQRGLREELFF. The CDR3 bases are TGCGCCAGCAGCTTGGAGCAGCGGGGGCTACGGGAGGAGCTGTTTTTT.

The V gene is TRBV27, the J gene TRBJ1-6, with D tentatively TRBD1 (5 bases). V was cut by 8 bases and J by 5 bases, with 16 bases left in between. The germline V gene has CDR1 MNHEY and CDR2 SMNVEV (reference sequence). This CDR3 region has 15 residues. The CDR3 bases are TGTGCCAGCGGATGGGGGGGGAGGAATAATTCACCCCTCCACTTT. Protein: CASGWGGRNNSPLHF.

V gene TRBV6-2 or TRBV6-3 combines with J gene TRBJ1-1, with D tentatively TRBD1 (6 bases). CDR1 and CDR2 (germline): MNHEY, SVGEGT. This CDR3 contains 16 residues. Trimming removed 4 bases from V and 0 bases from J, with 15 bases in between. The CDR3 spells CASSFPDRLMNTEAFF. The CDR3 region has the DNA TGTGCCAGCAGTTTCCCGGACAGATTAATGAACACTGAAGCTTTCTTT.

This clone was recorded only once. The identical CDR3 is also encoded by other nucleotide sequences in the sample. The genes are TRBV5-1 and TRBJ2-3; D ambiguous. Trimming took 5 bases from V and 0 from J, leaving 4 bases between them. CDR1 is SGHRS and CDR2 is YFSETQ in the germline V gene. The CDR3 extends over 12 amino acids. In DNA, the CDR3 is TGCGCCAGCAGTTCTAGCACAGATACGCAGTATTTT. This encodes CASSSSTDTQYF.

V usage is TRBV9 and J usage is TRBJ2-2; 7 positions match TRBD2. The CDR3 has 16 amino acids. Per the germline V gene, CDR1 is SGDLS and CDR2 is YYNGEE. V was pared by 3 bases and J by 6 bases, with 11 bases of the junction left unmatched. CDR3 DNA: TGTGCCAGCAGCGGACGAAGCGGGGCCGTGGCCGGGGAGCTGTTTTTT. Protein sequence: CASSGRSGAVAGELFF.

This sequence joins TRBV3-1 (or the pseudogene TRBV3-2) and TRBJ1-5, with TRBD1 matching over 8 bases. The V and J ends lost 1 base and 2 bases, in that order; junction bases with no gene match: 7. CDR3 length: 17 residues. Germline loops: CDR1 LGHDT, CDR2 YNNKEL (reference sequence). The CDR3 is CASSQGTGGIGNQPQHF. DNA for the CDR3: TGTGCCAGCAGCCAAGGAACAGGGGGTATCGGCAATCAGCCCCAGCATTTT.

The J gene is TRBJ1-2, the V gene TRBV19; tentatively, D is TRBD1 (5 bases). With 10 bases removed from V and 4 bases from J, the gap between germline ends came to 16 bases. This CDR3 has 13 residues. From germline, CDR1 is LNHDA and CDR2 SQIVND (reference sequence). Here the CDR3 DNA reads TGTGCCACCCGGACAACCAGAGGCTATGGCTACACCTTC. This gives the protein CATRTTRGYGYTF.

Of note for this clone: Other DNA sequences from this sample encode an identical CDR3 as well. This chain links TRBV9 with TRBJ1-3; a possible D gene is TRBD1 (5 bases). There are 14 residues in the CDR3. The V gene's germline CDR1 is SGDLS and CDR2 YYNGEE. V was cut by 3 bases and J by 4 bases, with 11 bases left in between. The CDR3 DNA is TGTGCCAGCAGCGCCCAGGGAACAGGAAACACCATATATTTT. Translated, it gives CASSAQGTGNTIYF.